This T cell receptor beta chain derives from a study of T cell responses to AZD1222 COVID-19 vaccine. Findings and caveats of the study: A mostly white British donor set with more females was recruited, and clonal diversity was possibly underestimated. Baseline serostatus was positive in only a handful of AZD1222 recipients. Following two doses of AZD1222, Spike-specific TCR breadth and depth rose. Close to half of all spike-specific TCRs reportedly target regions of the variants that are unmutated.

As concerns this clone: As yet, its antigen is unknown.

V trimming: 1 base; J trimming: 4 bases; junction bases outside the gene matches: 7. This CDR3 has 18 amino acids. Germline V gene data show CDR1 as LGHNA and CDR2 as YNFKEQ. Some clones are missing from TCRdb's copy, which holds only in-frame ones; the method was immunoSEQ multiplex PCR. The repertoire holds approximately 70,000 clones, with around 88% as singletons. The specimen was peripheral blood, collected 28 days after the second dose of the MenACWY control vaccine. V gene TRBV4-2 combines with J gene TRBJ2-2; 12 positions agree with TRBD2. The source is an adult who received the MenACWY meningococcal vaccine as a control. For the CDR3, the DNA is TGTGCCAGCAGCCAAGGCCTAGCGGGGGGGCGGGTCACCGGGGAGCTGTTTTTT. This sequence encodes CASSQGLAGGRVTGELFF.